This TCR beta chain is from a study of cytotoxic CD8 clonotypes in ibrutinib-treated CLL. Study context: The response samples were taken once patients had been treated for a median of roughly 12 months, range 6 to 36.

The method was immunoSEQ multiplex PCR; TCRdb's version includes in-frame clones alone and lacks a portion of them. This table has 97,000 or so clones, 70% to 85% appearing once. General observations from the study: The study found public clonotypes uncommon, contracting or stable on treatment. In comparison with age-matched healthy donors, baseline clonality was higher and tracked circulating CD8+ T-cell counts.

J gave up 2 bases and V 0 bases, and 11 bases lay outside the gene matches. The CDR3 runs to 17 residues. Looked up from germline, CDR1 is SQVTM and CDR2 is ANQGSEA. A word on this clone: Its matching antigen is unknown.

V usage is TRBV29-1 and J usage is TRBJ2-5; 8 bases match TRBD2. The sequencing here drew on PBMCs, taken after 12 months of ibrutinib treatment. The receptor was isolated from a human donor with chronic lymphocytic leukemia. The CDR3 DNA follows: TGCAGCGTTGAAGACCCGGTGGGGACTAGTACACAAGAGACCCAGTACTTC. Its protein product is CSVEDPVGTSTQETQYF.